This T cell receptor beta chain was sequenced for a study of shared clonotypes between healthy human individuals. Study-wide context: Three CD4 naive, three CD4 memory, two CD8 naive and one CD8 memory plate were used per donor.

Germline-derived CDR1 and CDR2 are SGHVS and FNYEAQ. The CDR3 has 14 residues. Trimming cost V 3 bases and J 6 bases, with 14 bases left between them. Investigators spread the genomic DNA of each subset evenly over several immunoSEQ plates. Per the study methods: For the immunoSEQ data, sequences were junction-only without quality scores, so filtering differed. Repertoires were generated with immunoSEQ multiplex PCR, while TCRdb's copy carries only in-frame clones and drops some. D and trimming were read from the DNA, whereas the V and J calls and clone size are those reported in that table. In the table there are fewer than 1.8 million clones, around 98.5% of which are singletons. CD4+ cells underwent separation, giving CD45RA+ naive and CD45RA-negative memory subsets.

The sequence was obtained from a man aged 30-40 years in good health. The sequencing input was naive CD4+ T cells sorted from blood. Subset reported: CD45RA+ positively selected. The chain employs TRBV7-6 and TRBJ1-1; tentative D call: TRBD1 (5 bases). For the CDR3, the DNA is TGTGCCAGCAGCTTGTCCAGGGACTCTGCTGAAGCTTTCTTT. It codes for CASSLSRDSAEAFF.